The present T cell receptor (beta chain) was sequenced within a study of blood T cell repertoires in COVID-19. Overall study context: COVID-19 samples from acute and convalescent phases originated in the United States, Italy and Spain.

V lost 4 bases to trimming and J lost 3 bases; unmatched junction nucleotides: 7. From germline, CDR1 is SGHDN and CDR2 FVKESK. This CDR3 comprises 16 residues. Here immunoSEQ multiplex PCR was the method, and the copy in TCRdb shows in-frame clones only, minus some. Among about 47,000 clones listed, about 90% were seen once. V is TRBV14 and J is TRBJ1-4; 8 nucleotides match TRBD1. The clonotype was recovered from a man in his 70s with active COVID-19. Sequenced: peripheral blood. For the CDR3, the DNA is TGTGCCAGCAGCCTCACACAGGGGGGAGCTAATGAAAAACTGTTTTTT. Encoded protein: CASSLTQGGANEKLFF.